Sequencing of this T cell receptor (beta chain) was carried out in a study of blood T cells in healthy people across ages. The germline gives CDR1 SGHTA, CDR2 FQGNSA. The V end lost 5 bases, the J end lost 1 base, and 12 bases lay between the germline ends. This CDR3 has 15 amino acids. Through a sample-barcoded 5' primer and a J-beta primer mix, a second PCR was run for roughly 7 to 12 cycles. TCRdb re-derived calls from the 5' RACE reads in MiXCR, one entry per CDR3 protein. The repertoire includes about 400,000 distinct CDR3 sequences, 50% to 60% of them detected once, and around 53% sits in the top ten.

The source material was blood. The origin of this receptor is a man aged 55-75 years in good health. The rearrangement joins TRBV7-2 to TRBJ2-4; possible D gene TRBD2, 6 bases. For the CDR3, the DNA is TGTGCCAGCAGCCCAAGGGAGGTGGCCAAAAACATTCAGTACTTC. Protein product: CASSPREVAKNIQYF. Looking up the rest from reference TRBV7-2 and TRBJ2-4 gives the full variable domain: GAGVSQSPSNKVTEKGKDVELRCDPISGHTALYWYRQSLGQGLEFLIYFQGNSAPDKSGLPSDRFSAERTGGSVSTLTIQRTQQEDSAVYLCASSPREVAKNIQYFGAGTRLSVL.